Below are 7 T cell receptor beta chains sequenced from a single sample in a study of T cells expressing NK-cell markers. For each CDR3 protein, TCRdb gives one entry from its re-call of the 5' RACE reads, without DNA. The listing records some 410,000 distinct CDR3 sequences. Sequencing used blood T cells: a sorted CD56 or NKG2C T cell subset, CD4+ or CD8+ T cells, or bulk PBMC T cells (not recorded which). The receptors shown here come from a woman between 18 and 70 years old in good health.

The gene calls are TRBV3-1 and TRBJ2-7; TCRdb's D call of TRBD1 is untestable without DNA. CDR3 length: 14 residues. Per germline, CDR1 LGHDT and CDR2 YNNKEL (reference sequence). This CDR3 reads CASSQPGIGYEQYF.

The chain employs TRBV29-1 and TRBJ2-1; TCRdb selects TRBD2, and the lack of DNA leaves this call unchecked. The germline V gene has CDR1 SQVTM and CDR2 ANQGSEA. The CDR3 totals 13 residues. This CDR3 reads CSGAESSYNEQFF.

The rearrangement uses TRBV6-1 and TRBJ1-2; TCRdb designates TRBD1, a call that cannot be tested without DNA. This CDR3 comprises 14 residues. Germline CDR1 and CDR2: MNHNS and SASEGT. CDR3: CASGFTGIGYGYTF.

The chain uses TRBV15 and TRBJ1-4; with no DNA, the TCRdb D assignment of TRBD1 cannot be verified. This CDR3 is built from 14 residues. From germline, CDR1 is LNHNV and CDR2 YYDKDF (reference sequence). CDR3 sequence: CATSRGDSSEKLFF.

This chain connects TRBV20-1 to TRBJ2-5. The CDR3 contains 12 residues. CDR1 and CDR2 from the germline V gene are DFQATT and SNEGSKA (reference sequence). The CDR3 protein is CSAWAVQETQYF.

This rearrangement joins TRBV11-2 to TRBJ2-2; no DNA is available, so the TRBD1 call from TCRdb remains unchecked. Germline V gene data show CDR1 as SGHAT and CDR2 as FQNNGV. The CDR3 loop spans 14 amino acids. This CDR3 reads CASSVPGITGELFF. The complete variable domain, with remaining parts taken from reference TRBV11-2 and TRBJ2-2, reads EAGVAQSPRYKIIEKRQSVAFWCNPISGHATLYWYQQILGQGPKLLIQFQNNGVVDDSQLPKDRFSAERLKGVDSTLKIQPAKLEDSAVYLCASSVPGITGELFFGEGSRLTVL.

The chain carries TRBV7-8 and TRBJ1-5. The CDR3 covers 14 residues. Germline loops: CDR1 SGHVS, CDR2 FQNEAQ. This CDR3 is CASSVQGSNQPQHF. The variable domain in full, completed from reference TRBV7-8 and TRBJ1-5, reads GAGVSQSPRYKVAKRGQDVALRCDPISGHVSLFWYQQALGQGPEFLTYFQNEAQLDKSGLPSDRFFAERPEGSVSTLKIQRTQQEDSAVYLCASSVQGSNQPQHFGDGTRLSIL.